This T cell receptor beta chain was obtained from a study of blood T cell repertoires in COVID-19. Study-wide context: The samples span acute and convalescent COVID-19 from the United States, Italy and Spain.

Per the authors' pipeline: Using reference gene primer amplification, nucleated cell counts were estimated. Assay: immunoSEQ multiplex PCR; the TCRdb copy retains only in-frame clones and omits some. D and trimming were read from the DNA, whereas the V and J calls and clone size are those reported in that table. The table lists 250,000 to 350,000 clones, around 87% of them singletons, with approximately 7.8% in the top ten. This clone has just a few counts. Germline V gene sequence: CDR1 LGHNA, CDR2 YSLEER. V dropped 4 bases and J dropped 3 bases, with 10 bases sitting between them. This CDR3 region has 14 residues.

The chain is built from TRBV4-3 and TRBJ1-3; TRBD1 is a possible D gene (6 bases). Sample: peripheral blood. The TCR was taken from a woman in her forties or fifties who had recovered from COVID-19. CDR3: CASSPGGLGNTIYF. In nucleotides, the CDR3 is TGCGCCAGCAGCCCGGGGGGCCTTGGAAACACCATATATTTT.